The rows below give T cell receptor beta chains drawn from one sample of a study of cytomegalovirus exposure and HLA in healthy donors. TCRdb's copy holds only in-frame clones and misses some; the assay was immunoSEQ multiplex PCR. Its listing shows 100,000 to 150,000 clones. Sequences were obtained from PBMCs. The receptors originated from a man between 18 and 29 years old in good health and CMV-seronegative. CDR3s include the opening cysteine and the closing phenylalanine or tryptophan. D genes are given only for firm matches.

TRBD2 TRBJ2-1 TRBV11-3 CASSYRLAGAYNEQFF TGTGCCAGCAGTTACCGACTAGCGGGAGCTTACAATGAGCAGTTCTTC
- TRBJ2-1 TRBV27 CASSIRGYQGNEQFF TGTGCCAGCAGCATCAGGGGCTACCAGGGGAATGAGCAGTTCTTC
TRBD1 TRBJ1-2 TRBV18 CASSPAYRGRGVTDYGYTF TGTGCCAGCTCACCAGCATACAGGGGGCGCGGGGTGACGGACTATGGCTACACCTTC
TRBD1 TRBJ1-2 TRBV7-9 CASSPRTGVSGYTF TGTGCCAGCAGCCCGCGGACAGGGGTTAGTGGCTACACCTTC
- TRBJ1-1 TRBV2 CASRSEGGGTEAFF TGTGCCAGCAGGTCGGAAGGGGGGGGGACTGAAGCTTTCTTT
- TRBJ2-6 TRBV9 CASSAYSGANVLTF TGTGCCAGCAGCGCCTACTCTGGGGCCAACGTCCTGACTTTC
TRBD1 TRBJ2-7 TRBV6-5 CASSQIGQGSYEQYF TGTGCCAGCAGTCAGATTGGACAGGGCTCCTACGAGCAGTACTTC
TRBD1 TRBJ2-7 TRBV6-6 CASSYSPGTGIEQYF TGTGCCAGCAGTTACTCTCCCGGGACAGGGATCGAGCAGTACTTC
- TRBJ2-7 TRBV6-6 CASSPPGVSSYEQYF TGTGCCAGCAGCCCCCCGGGGGTAAGCTCCTACGAGCAGTACTTC
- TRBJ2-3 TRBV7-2 CASSFLASTDTQYF TGTGCCAGCAGCTTCCTAGCGAGCACAGATACGCAGTATTTT
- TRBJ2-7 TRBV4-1 CASSQVEWSSYEQYF TGCGCCAGCAGCCAAGTAGAGTGGAGCTCCTACGAGCAGTACTTC
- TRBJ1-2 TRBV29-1 CSVENREGYTF TGCAGCGTTGAGAACCGGGAGGGCTACACCTTC
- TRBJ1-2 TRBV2 CASSEDAAQLTYGYTF TGTGCCAGCAGTGAAGACGCGGCACAACTTACCTATGGCTACACCTTC
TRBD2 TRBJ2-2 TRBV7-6 CASSLGTSGRGYTGELFF TGTGCCAGCAGCTTGGGGACTAGCGGGAGAGGGTACACCGGGGAGCTGTTTTTT
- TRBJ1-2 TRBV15 CATSRPGEYGYTF TGTGCCACCAGCAGGCCAGGGGAGTATGGCTACACCTTC
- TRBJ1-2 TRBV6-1 CASSEGAAVYYGYTF TGTGCCAGCAGTGAAGGGGCTGCCGTCTATTATGGCTACACCTTC
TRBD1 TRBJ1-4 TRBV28 CASSLSFLLGTGGFEKLFF TGTGCCAGCAGTTTAAGTTTTTTGCTTGGGACAGGGGGCTTTGAAAAACTGTTTTTT
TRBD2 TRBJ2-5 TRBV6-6 CASTGPTLAGDAQYF TGTGCCAGCACCGGCCCGACACTAGCGGGAGATGCCCAGTACTTC
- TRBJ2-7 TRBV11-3 CASRPLAFNYEQYF TGTGCCAGCAGACCTCTAGCGTTCAACTACGAGCAGTACTTC
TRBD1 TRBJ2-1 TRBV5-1 CASTRQGEREAQFF TGCGCCAGCACCCGACAGGGGGAAAGGGAGGCGCAGTTCTTC
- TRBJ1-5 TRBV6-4 CASSDEAGNQPQHF TGTGCCAGCAGTGACGAGGCCGGTAATCAGCCCCAGCATTTT
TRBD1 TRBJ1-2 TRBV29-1 CSVRGDSGYTF TGCAGCGTTAGGGGGGACAGTGGCTACACCTTC
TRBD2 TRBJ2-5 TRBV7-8 CASSTGLAGTQETQYF TGTGCCAGCAGCACGGGACTAGCGGGTACCCAAGAGACCCAGTACTTC
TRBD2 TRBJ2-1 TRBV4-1 CASSLQRGTSYNEQFF TGCGCCAGCAGCCTTCAGCGGGGAACCTCCTACAATGAGCAGTTCTTC
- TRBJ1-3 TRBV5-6 CASSLARGVSGNTIYF TGTGCCAGCAGCTTAGCCAGGGGAGTTTCTGGAAACACCATATATTTT
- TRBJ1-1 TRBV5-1 CASSLGVWERGNRTEAFF TGCGCCAGCAGCTTGGGGGTATGGGAGCGAGGGAATAGGACTGAAGCTTTCTTT
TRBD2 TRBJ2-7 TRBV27 CASSLFASGSSYEQYF TGTGCCAGCAGTTTATTCGCTAGCGGGAGTTCCTACGAGCAGTACTTC
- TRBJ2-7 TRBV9 CASSPRTVYYEQYF TGTGCCAGCAGCCCAAGGACAGTCTACTACGAGCAGTACTTC